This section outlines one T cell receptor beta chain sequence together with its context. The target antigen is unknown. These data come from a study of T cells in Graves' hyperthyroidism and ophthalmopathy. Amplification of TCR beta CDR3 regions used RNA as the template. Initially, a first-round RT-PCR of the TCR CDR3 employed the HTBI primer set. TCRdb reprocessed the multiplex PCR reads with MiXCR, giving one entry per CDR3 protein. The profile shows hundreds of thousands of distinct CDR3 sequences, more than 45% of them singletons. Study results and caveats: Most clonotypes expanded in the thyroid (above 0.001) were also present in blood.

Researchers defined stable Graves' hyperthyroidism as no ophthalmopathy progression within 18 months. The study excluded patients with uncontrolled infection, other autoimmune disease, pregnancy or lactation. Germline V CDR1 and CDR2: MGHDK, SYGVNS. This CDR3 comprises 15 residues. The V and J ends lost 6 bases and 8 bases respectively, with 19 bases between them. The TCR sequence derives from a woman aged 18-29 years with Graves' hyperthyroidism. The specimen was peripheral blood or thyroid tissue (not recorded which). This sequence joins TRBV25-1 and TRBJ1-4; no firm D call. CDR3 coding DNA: TGTGCCAGCAGCACCGGACTGACCAGTCCCGAAAAACTGTTTTTT. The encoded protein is CASSTGLTSPEKLFF.